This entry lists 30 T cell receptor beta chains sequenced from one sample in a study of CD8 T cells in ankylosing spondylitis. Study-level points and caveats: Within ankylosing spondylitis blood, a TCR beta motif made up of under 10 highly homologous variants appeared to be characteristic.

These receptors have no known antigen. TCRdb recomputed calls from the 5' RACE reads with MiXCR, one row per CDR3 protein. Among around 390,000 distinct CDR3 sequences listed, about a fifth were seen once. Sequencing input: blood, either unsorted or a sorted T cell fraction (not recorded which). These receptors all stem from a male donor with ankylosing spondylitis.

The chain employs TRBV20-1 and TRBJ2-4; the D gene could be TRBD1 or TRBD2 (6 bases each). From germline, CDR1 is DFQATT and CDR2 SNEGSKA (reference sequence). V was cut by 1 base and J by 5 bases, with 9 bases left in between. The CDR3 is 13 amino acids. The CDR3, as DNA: TGCAGTGCTAGAGGTCGGGGGCAAAACATTCAGTACTTC. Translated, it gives CSARGRGQNIQYF.

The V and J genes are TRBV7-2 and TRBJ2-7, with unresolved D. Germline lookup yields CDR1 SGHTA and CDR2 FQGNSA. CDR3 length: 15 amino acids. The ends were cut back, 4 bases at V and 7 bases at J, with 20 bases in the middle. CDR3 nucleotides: TGTGCCAGCAGCTACGCCGGACGGAGCCTGGGGGAGCAGTACTTC. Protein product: CASSYAGRSLGEQYF. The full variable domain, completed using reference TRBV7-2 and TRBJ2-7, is GAGVSQSPSNKVTEKGKDVELRCDPISGHTALYWYRQSLGQGLEFLIYFQGNSAPDKSGLPSDRFSAERTGGSVSTLTIQRTQQEDSAVYLCASSYAGRSLGEQYFGPGTRLTVT.

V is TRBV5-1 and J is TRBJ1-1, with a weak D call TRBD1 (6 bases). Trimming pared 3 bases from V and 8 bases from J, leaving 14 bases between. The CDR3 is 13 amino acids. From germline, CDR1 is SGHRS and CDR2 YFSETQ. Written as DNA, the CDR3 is TGCGCCAGCAGCTCGGGGGCTAGGGGCGAAGCTTTCTTT. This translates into CASSSGARGEAFF.

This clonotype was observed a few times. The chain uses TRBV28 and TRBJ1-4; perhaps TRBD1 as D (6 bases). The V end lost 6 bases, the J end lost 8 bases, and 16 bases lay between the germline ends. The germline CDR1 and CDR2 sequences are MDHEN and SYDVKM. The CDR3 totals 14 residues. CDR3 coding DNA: TGTGCCAGCAGGTCTTCAGGGGATGGCGAAAAACTGTTTTTT. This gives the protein CASRSSGDGEKLFF.

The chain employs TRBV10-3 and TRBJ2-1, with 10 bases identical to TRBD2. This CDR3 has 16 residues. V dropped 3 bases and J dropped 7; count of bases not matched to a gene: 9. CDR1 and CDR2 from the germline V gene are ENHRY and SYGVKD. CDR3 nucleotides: TGTGCCATCAGTGACCCCTTACTAGCGGGAAGTAATGAGCAGTTCTTC. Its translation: CAISDPLLAGSNEQFF.

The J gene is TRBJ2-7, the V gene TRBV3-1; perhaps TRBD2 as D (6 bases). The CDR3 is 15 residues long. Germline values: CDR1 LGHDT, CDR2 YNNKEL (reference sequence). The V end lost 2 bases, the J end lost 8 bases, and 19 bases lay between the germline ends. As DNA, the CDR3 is TGTGCCAGCAGCCAACAACCGGGACTTATAGCTAAGCAGTACTTC. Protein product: CASSQQPGLIAKQYF.

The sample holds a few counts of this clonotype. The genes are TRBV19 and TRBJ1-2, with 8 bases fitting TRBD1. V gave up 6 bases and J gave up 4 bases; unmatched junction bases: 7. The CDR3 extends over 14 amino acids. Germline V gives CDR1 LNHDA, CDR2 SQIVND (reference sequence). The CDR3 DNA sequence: TGTGCCAGTAGCCCGGGACAGGACTTCTATGGCTACACCTTC. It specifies CASSPGQDFYGYTF.

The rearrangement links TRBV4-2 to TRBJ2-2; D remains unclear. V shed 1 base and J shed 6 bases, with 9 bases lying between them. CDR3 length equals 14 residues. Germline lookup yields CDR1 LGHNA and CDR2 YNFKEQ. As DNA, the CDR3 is TGTGCCAGCAGCCAAGTTACCCGCGCCGGGGAGCTGTTTTTT. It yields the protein CASSQVTRAGELFF.

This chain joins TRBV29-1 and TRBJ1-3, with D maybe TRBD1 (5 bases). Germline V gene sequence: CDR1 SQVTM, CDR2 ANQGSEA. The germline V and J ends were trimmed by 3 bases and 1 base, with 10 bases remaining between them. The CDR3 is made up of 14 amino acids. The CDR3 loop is CSVEEAGSGNTIYF. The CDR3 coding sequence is TGCAGCGTTGAGGAGGCAGGGTCTGGAAACACCATATATTTT.

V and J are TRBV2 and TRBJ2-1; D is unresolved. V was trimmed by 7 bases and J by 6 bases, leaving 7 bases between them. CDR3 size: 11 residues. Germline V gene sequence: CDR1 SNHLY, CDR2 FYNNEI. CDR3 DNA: TGTGCCAGCACCGGGTTCAATGAGCAGTTCTTC. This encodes CASTGFNEQFF.

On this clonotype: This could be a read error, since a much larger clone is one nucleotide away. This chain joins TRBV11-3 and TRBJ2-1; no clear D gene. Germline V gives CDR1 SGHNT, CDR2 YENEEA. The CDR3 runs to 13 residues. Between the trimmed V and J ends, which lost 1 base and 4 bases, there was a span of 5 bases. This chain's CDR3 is CASSLAVYNEQFF. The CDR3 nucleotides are TGTGCCAGCAGCTTAGCAGTTTACAATGAGCAGTTCTTC.

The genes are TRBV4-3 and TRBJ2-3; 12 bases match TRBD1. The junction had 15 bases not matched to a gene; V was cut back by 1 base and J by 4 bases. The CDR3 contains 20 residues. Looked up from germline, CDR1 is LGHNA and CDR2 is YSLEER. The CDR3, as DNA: TGCGCCAGCAGCCAAGGTGGGACAGGGGGCGATTTTAGTCTGGCAGATACGCAGTATTTT. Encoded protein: CASSQGGTGGDFSLADTQYF.

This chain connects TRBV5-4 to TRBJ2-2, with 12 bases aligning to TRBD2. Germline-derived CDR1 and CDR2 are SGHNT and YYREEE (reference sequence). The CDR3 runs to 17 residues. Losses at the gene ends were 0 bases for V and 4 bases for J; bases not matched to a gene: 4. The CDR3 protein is CASSLELAGGATGELFF. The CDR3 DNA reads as TGTGCCAGCAGCTTGGAACTAGCGGGAGGTGCCACCGGGGAGCTGTTTTTT.

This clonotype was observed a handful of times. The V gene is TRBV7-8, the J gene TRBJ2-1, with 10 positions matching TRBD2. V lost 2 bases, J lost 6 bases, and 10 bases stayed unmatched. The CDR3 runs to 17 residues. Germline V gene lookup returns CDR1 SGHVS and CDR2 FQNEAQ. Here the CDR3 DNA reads TGTGCCAGCAGCTTACCCACAAGCGGGAGGGGGTCCAATGAGCAGTTCTTC. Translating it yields CASSLPTSGRGSNEQFF.

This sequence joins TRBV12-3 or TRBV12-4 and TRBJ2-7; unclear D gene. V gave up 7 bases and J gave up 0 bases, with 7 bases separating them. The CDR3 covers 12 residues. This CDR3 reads CASTANSYEQYF. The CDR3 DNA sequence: TGTGCCAGCACGGCAAACTCCTACGAGCAGTACTTC.

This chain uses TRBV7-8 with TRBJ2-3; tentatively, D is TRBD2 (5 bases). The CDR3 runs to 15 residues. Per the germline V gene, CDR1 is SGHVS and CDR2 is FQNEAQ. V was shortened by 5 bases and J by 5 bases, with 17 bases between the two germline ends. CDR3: CASSPGGSARDTQYF. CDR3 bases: TGTGCCAGCAGCCCCGGTGGTAGCGCCAGAGATACGCAGTATTTT.

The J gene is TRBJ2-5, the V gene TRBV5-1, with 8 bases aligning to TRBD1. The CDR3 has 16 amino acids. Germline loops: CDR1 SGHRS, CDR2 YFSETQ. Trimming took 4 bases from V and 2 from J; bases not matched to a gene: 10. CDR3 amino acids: CASSRLRDRRQETQYF. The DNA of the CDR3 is TGCGCCAGCAGCAGACTCCGGGACAGGCGACAAGAGACCCAGTACTTC.

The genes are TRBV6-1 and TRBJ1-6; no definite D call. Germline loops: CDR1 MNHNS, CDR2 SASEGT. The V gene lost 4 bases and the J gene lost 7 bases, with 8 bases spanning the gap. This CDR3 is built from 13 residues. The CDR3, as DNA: TGTGCCAGCAGTGCGAGGCAGAATTCACCCCTCCACTTT. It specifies CASSARQNSPLHF.

The CDR3 bases are TGTGCCAGTAGTACCGCGAGCTCCTATAATTCACCCCTCCACTTT. Translation gives CASSTASSYNSPLHF. The chain recombines TRBV19 with TRBJ1-6, with unresolved D. There are 15 residues in the CDR3. V lost 4 bases to trimming and J lost 0 bases, with 7 bases between them. The germline gives CDR1 LNHDA, CDR2 SQIVND (reference sequence). Full variable domain (missing parts from reference TRBV19 and TRBJ1-6): DGGITQSPKYLFRKEGQNVTLSCEQNLNHDAMYWYRQDPGQGLRLIYYSQIVNDFQKGDIAEGYSVSREKKESFPLTVTSAQKNPTAFYLCASSTASSYNSPLHFGNGTRLTVT.

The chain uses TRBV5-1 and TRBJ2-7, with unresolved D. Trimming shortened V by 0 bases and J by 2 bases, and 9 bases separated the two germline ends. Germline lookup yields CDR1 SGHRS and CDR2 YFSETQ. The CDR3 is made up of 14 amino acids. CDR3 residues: CASSLGHPTYEQYF. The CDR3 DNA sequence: TGCGCCAGCAGCTTGGGTCACCCCACCTACGAGCAGTACTTC.

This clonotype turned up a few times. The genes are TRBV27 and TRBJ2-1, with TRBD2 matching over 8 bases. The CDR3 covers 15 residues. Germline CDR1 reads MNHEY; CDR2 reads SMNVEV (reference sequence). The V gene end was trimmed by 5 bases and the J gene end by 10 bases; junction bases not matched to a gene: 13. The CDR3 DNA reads TGTGCCAGCAGTGCCACGGGACTAGTCTATTCCGAGCAGTTCTTC. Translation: CASSATGLVYSEQFF.

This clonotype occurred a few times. CDR3 sequence (DNA): TGTGCCATCAGTGAGTCGGCTAGAGGGGGGCTCCCCAATGAGCAGTTCTTC. This encodes CAISESARGGLPNEQFF. The chain employs TRBV10-3 and TRBJ2-1, with D perhaps given as TRBD1 or TRBD2 (6 bases each). The CDR3 spans 17 residues. V gave up 0 bases and J gave up 6 bases, with 18 bases separating them. From germline, CDR1 is ENHRY and CDR2 SYGVKD.

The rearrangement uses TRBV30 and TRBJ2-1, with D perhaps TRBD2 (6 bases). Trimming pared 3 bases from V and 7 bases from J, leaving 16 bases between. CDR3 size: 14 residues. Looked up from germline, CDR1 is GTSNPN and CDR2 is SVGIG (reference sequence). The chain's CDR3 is CAWSTAGGWNEQFF. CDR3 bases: TGTGCCTGGAGCACAGCAGGAGGGTGGAATGAGCAGTTCTTC. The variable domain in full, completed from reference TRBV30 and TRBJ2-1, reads SQTIHQWPATLVQPVGSPLSLECTVEGTSNPNLYWYRQAAGRGLQLLFYSVGIGQISSEVPQNLSASRPQDRQFILSSKKLLLSDSGFYLCAWSTAGGWNEQFFGPGTRLTVL.

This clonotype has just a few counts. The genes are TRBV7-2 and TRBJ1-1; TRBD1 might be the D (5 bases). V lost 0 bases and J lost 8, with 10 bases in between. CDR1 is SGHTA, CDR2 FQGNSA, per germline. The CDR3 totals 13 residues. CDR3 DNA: TGTGCCAGCAGCTTAGCGCGGGACCGGGAAGCTTTCTTT. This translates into CASSLARDREAFF.

The CDR3 nucleotides are TGTGCCAGCAGCATGGACGGGAATGAAAAACTGTTTTTT. Protein sequence: CASSMDGNEKLFF. V usage is TRBV11-3 and J usage is TRBJ1-4; D uncertain. Per the germline V gene, CDR1 is SGHNT and CDR2 is YENEEA. This CDR3 has 13 amino acids. V gave up 5 bases and J gave up 5 bases, with 9 bases separating them.

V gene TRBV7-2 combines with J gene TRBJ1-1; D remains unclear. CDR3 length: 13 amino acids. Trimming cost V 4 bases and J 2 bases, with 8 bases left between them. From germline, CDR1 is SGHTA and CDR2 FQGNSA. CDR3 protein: CASSYDVNTEAFF. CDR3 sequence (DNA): TGTGCCAGCAGCTACGACGTTAACACTGAAGCTTTCTTT.

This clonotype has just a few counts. The CDR3: CASIGDGRTNEQFF. CDR3 nucleotides: TGTGCCAGCATAGGGGACGGGAGGACCAATGAGCAGTTCTTC. V and J are TRBV6-1 and TRBJ2-1; TRBD2 agrees at 7 bases. V lost 7 bases, J lost 6 bases, and 9 bases stayed unmatched. Germline V CDR1 and CDR2: MNHNS, SASEGT. This CDR3 has 14 amino acids.

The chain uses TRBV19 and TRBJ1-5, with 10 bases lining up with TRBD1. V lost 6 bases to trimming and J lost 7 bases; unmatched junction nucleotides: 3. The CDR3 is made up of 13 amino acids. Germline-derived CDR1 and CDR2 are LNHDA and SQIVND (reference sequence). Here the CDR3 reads CASSGTGEQPQHF. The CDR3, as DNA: TGTGCCAGTAGCGGGACAGGGGAACAGCCCCAGCATTTT. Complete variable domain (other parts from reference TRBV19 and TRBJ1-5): DGGITQSPKYLFRKEGQNVTLSCEQNLNHDAMYWYRQDPGQGLRLIYYSQIVNDFQKGDIAEGYSVSREKKESFPLTVTSAQKNPTAFYLCASSGTGEQPQHFGDGTRLSIL.

This chain's CDR3 is CASSLLRGAQFF. The CDR3, as DNA: TGTGCCAGCAGCTTACTCCGCGGGGCGCAGTTCTTC. The rearrangement links TRBV11-3 to TRBJ2-1; D is perhaps TRBD2 (6 bases). The germline V gene has CDR1 SGHNT and CDR2 YENEEA. V lost 2 bases and J lost 12, with 11 bases in between. The CDR3 has 12 residues. The complete variable domain, with remaining parts taken from reference TRBV11-3 and TRBJ2-1, reads EAGVVQSPRYKIIEKKQPVAFWCNPISGHNTLYWYLQNLGQGPELLIRYENEEAVDDSQLPKDRFSAERLKGVDSTLKIQPAELGDSAVYLCASSLLRGAQFFGPGTRLTVL.

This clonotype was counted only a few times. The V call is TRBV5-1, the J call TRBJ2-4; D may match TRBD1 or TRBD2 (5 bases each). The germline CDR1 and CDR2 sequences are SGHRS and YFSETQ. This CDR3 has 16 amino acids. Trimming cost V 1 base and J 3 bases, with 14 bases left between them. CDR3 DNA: TGCGCCAGCAGCTTGTCCTGGGGCGGAGGCAAAAACATTCAGTACTTC. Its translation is CASSLSWGGGKNIQYF.